The 18 T cell receptor beta chains below were found in one sample sequenced in a study of T cells in Graves' hyperthyroidism and ophthalmopathy. The TCR beta CDR3 regions underwent amplification using RNA transcripts as the source. A first-round RT-PCR of the TCR CDR3 used the HTBI primer set. TCRdb called the multiplex PCR reads again in MiXCR, with one record for every CDR3 protein. The table includes roughly 420,000 distinct CDR3 sequences, roughly an eighth detected once. Sequenced input: blood. These receptors were taken from a woman aged 18-29 years with Graves' hyperthyroidism.

This clonotype was found many times. The chain recombines TRBV6-1 with TRBJ2-1, with 9 bases identical to TRBD1. Germline CDR1 MNHNS, CDR2 SASEGT. This CDR3 spans 16 amino acids. Unmatched junction bases numbered 9, after V lost 5 bases and J lost 4 bases. In nucleotides, the CDR3 is TGTGCCAGCAGTTCCTCCGGGACAGGGACATACAATGAGCAGTTCTTC. Its translation: CASSSSGTGTYNEQFF.

At least ten counts were recorded for this clonotype. The chain carries TRBV20-1 and TRBJ1-1; D is possibly TRBD1 (6 bases). The CDR3 loop spans 14 amino acids. V shed 6 bases and J shed 4 bases, with 18 bases lying between them. CDR1 and CDR2 (germline): DFQATT, SNEGSKA (reference sequence). The CDR3 sequence is CSAHRQEGGTEAFF. In nucleotides, the CDR3 is TGCAGTGCCCACCGACAGGAGGGAGGCACTGAAGCTTTCTTT.

This clonotype has ten or more counts. This sequence joins TRBV20-1 and TRBJ1-2, with 9 positions matching TRBD1. The CDR3 loop spans 14 amino acids. After removal of 6 bases from V and 4 bases from J, the junction contained 9 bases not matched to a gene. Germline lookup yields CDR1 DFQATT and CDR2 SNEGSKA (reference sequence). For the CDR3, the DNA is TGCAGTGCAAGTCCCGGGACAGGGACCTATGGCTACACCTTC. Amino acid sequence: CSASPGTGTYGYTF.

There are a few counts of this clonotype. The rearrangement links TRBV27 to TRBJ2-3; D possibly matches TRBD1 or TRBD2 (6 bases each). The V gene lost 5 bases and the J gene lost 5 bases, with 17 bases spanning the gap. Germline CDR1 and CDR2: MNHEY and SMNVEV (reference sequence). The CDR3 totals 15 residues. The CDR3 protein is CASSRWGAGEDTQYF. The DNA for the CDR3 is TGTGCCAGCAGTCGGTGGGGGGCAGGAGAAGATACGCAGTATTTT.

The sample holds many counts of this clonotype. The chain couples TRBV12-3 or TRBV12-4 to TRBJ1-3; 9 bases map to TRBD1. Germline trimming cut 4 bases from V and 3 bases from J; bases unmatched to any gene: 4. The CDR3 has 15 amino acids. In DNA, the CDR3 is TGTGCCAGCAGTTCCGGACAGGGGTATGGAAACACCATATATTTT. Amino acids: CASSSGQGYGNTIYF.

This clonotype was counted between two and nine times. The chain uses TRBV10-3 and TRBJ2-5; 8 nucleotides line up with TRBD2. Germline CDR1 and CDR2: ENHRY and SYGVKD. This CDR3 has 14 residues. V shed 3 bases, J shed 5 bases, and the junction held 5 bases outside the gene matches. CDR3 region: CAISEGAGGETQYF. In DNA form, the CDR3 reads TGTGCCATCAGTGAAGGGGCGGGAGGTGAGACCCAGTACTTC.

There are many counts of this clonotype. V usage is TRBV5-5 and J usage is TRBJ1-2, with D possibly matching TRBD1 (6 bases). Germline CDR1 SGHKS, CDR2 YYEKEE (reference sequence). The CDR3 runs to 14 residues. V lost 4 bases to trimming and J lost 7 bases, with 17 bases between them. CDR3 residues: CASSNAQGTGGYTF. In DNA form, the CDR3 reads TGTGCCAGCAGCAATGCACAGGGTACAGGTGGCTACACCTTC.

This clonotype was picked up many times. The chain combines TRBV20-1 with TRBJ2-1; TRBD2 matches 10 bases. The CDR3 has 15 amino acids. Germline CDR1 is DFQATT and CDR2 is SNEGSKA (reference sequence). Trimming at V came to 4 bases and at J to 6 bases, leaving 9 bases not matched to a gene. CDR3 protein: CSATGTSVFINEQFF. The CDR3 bases are TGCAGTGCTACCGGGACTAGCGTTTTCATCAATGAGCAGTTCTTC.

This clonotype was seen many times. The chain joins TRBV30 to TRBJ1-1, with D possibly matching TRBD1 (5 bases). Germline V CDR1 and CDR2: GTSNPN, SVGIG (reference sequence). The CDR3 is 12 residues long. V dropped 4 bases and J dropped 3 bases, with 9 bases sitting between them. The CDR3 sequence: CAWKGVDTEAFF. As DNA, the CDR3 is TGTGCCTGGAAAGGGGTCGACACTGAAGCTTTCTTT.

This clonotype appeared a few times. This chain links TRBV10-2 with TRBJ2-1; D not certain. Trimming removed 6 bases at V and 7 bases at J, with 10 bases between. Germline assignment: CDR1 WSHSY and CDR2 SAAADI. The CDR3 loop spans 12 amino acids. The CDR3 loop reads CASRSDRNEQFF. The CDR3 DNA follows: TGCGCCAGCAGAAGCGACCGGAATGAGCAGTTCTTC.

The gene calls are TRBV5-4 and TRBJ1-5, with D tentatively TRBD1 (5 bases). Deletions cut 4 bases from V and 4 bases from J, with 12 bases between. This CDR3 contains 14 residues. In germline, CDR1 is SGHNT, CDR2 YYREEE (reference sequence). As DNA, the CDR3 is TGTGCCAGCAGCCGCCGGGGGTCAAATCAGCCCCAGCATTTT. It is translated as CASSRRGSNQPQHF.

This rearrangement joins TRBV19 to TRBJ2-5, with 13 positions matching TRBD2. Trimming took 6 bases from V and 5 from J; bases not matched to a gene: 9. The CDR3 totals 16 residues. CDR1 is LNHDA, CDR2 SQIVND, per germline (reference sequence). The CDR3, as DNA: TGTGCCAGTAGCAGCCACGGGACTAGCGGGATTGAGACCCAGTACTTC. This sequence encodes CASSSHGTSGIETQYF.

This clonotype was picked up a small number of times. The chain carries TRBV9 and TRBJ2-7; D is possibly TRBD2 (5 bases). Trimming took off 1 base at V and 9 bases at J, with 17 bases between the two ends. In germline, CDR1 is SGDLS, CDR2 YYNGEE. The CDR3 has 14 residues. CDR3 sequence: CASSVIQRMRAQYF. In nucleotides, the CDR3 is TGTGCCAGCAGCGTAATCCAGAGAATGAGGGCGCAGTACTTC.

CDR3 amino acids: CASRTVQTGVNQPQHF. The CDR3, as DNA: TGTGCCAGCAGGACGGTACAAACAGGGGTCAATCAGCCCCAGCATTTT. This chain joins TRBV6-1 and TRBJ1-5; the match to TRBD1 covers 7 bases. The CDR3 spans 16 residues. V dropped 6 bases and J dropped 3; count of bases not matched to a gene: 11. Germline lookup yields CDR1 MNHNS and CDR2 SASEGT.

This clonotype was counted between two and nine times. This rearrangement joins TRBV28 to TRBJ1-2, with 7 bases that match TRBD1. The CDR3 spans 15 residues. Germline values: CDR1 MDHEN, CDR2 SYDVKM. V lost 3 bases, J lost 0 bases, and 4 bases stayed unmatched. The CDR3 sequence is CASSFGTDANYGYTF. CDR3 bases: TGTGCCAGCAGTTTCGGGACAGACGCTAACTATGGCTACACCTTC.

This clonotype was detected a few times. This chain joins TRBV5-8 and TRBJ1-1, with D hard to call. Looked up from germline, CDR1 is SGHTS and CDR2 is YDEGEE. V shed 0 bases and J shed 5 bases, with 11 bases lying between them. The length of the CDR3 is 14 residues. The CDR3 DNA is TGTGCCAGCAGCTTGGGGCAAGATGAAACTGAAGCTTTCTTT. Its translation is CASSLGQDETEAFF.

The genes are TRBV27 and TRBJ1-2, with no clear D. Between the trimmed V and J ends, which lost 2 bases and 3 bases, there was a span of 7 bases. This CDR3 comprises 13 residues. Germline V gene lookup returns CDR1 MNHEY and CDR2 SMNVEV (reference sequence). CDR3 bases: TGTGCCAGCAGTTTACAGCCCGACTATGGCTACACCTTC. It translates to CASSLQPDYGYTF.

This clonotype was picked up many times. V usage is TRBV7-9 and J usage is TRBJ2-5; D may match TRBD1 or TRBD2 (5 bases each). Germline CDR1 and CDR2: SEHNR and FQNEAQ (reference sequence). The CDR3 length is 14 residues. The V end was cut by 3 bases, the J end by 1 base, with 9 bases between. CDR3 coding DNA: TGTGCCAGCAGCTTTACGGGGCTCCAAGAGACCCAGTACTTC. It translates to CASSFTGLQETQYF.